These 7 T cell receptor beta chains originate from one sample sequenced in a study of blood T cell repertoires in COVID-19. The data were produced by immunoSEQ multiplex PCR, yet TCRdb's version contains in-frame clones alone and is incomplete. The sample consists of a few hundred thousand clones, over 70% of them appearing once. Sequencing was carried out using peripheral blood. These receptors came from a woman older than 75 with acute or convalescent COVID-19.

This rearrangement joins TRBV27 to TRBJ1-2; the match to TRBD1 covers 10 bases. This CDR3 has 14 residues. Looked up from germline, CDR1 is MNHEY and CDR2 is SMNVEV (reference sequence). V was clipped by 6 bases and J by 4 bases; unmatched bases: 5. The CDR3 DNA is TGTGCCAGCAGCCTGACAGGGGGCGGCTATGGCTACACCTTC. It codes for CASSLTGGGYGYTF.

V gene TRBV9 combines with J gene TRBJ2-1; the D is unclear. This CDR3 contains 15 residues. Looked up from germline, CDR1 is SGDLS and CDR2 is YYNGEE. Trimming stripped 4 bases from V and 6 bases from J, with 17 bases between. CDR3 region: CASSPTQMEFNEQFF. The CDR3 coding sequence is TGTGCCAGCAGCCCGACACAGATGGAATTCAATGAGCAGTTCTTC.

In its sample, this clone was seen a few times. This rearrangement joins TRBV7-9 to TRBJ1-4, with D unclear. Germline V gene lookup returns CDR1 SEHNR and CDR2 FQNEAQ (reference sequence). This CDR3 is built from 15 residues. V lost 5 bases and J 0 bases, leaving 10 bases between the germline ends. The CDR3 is CASSHPVSTNEKLFF. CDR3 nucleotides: TGTGCCAGCAGCCACCCAGTGTCAACTAATGAAAAACTGTTTTTT.

CDR3 nucleotides: TGTGCCAGCGGGTCACGCGGCTCCTATAATTCACCCCTCCACTTT. Its translation: CASGSRGSYNSPLHF. The rearrangement joins TRBV11-2 to TRBJ1-6; D gene uncertain. This CDR3 has 15 amino acids. V lost 8 bases, J lost 0 bases, and 11 bases lay in between. Germline CDR1 and CDR2: SGHAT and FQNNGV.

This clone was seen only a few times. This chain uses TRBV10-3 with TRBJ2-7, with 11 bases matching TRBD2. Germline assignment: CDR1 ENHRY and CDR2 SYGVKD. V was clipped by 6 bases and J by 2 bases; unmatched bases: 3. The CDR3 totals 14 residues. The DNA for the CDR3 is TGTGCCATCAGAACTAGCGGGGGCACCTACGAGCAGTACTTC. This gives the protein CAIRTSGGTYEQYF.

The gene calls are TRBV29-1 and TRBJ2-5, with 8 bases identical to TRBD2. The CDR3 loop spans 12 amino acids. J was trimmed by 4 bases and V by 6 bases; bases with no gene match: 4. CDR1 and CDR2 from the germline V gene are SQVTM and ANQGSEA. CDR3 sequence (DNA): TGCAGCGTCATCCTAGCGGGAGAGACCCAGTACTTC. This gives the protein CSVILAGETQYF.

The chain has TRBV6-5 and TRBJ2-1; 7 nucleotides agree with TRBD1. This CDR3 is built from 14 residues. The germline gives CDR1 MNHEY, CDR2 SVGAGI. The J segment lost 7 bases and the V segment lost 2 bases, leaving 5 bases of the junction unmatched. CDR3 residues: CASSYIGGRNEQFF. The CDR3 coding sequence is TGTGCCAGCAGTTACATAGGGGGCCGAAATGAGCAGTTCTTC.